Below are 14 T cell receptor beta chains sequenced from a single sample in a study of T cells in localized non-small cell lung cancer. The repertoire was sequenced with immunoSEQ multiplex PCR; TCRdb's copy has only in-frame clones and lacks some. There are about 24,000 clones in the sample; 70% to 90% occur only once, and roughly 9% lies in the top ten. Material: peripheral blood mononuclear cells, obtained before any cancer treatment. These receptors all come from a woman aged 35-75 years with stage III lung adenocarcinoma.

The chain uses TRBV6-5 and TRBJ2-7; possible D gene TRBD1, 5 bases. This CDR3 spans 14 amino acids. Germline V CDR1 and CDR2: MNHEY, SVGAGI. The V end lost 6 bases, the J end lost 0 bases, and 12 bases lay between the germline ends. Here the CDR3 reads CASRRQKGSYEQYF. The DNA of the CDR3 is TGTGCCAGCAGGCGACAGAAGGGCTCCTACGAGCAGTACTTC.

For the CDR3, the DNA is TGTGCAAGTCGCGTAAGGGACAGTCAAAAGAACACTGAAGCTTTCTTT. Protein product: CASRVRDSQKNTEAFF. J is TRBJ1-1 and V is TRBV12-2; the table's D gene call, TRBD1, was not cross checked with the DNA. TRBV12-2 is shown as a pseudogene. The CDR3 runs to 16 residues.

The chain joins TRBV15 to TRBJ1-2; D perhaps matches TRBD1 (5 bases). Germline-derived CDR1 and CDR2 are LNHNV and YYDKDF (reference sequence). The CDR3 runs to 17 residues. V lost 3 bases and J lost 8, with 25 bases in between. CDR3 in DNA: TGTGCCACCAGCAGTGCCCCCGGGAGGCTGACGGGGGAAGGCTACACCTTC. It translates to CATSSAPGRLTGEGYTF.

The chain uses TRBV2 and TRBJ2-3; 11 bases map to TRBD2. Unmatched junction bases numbered 7, after V lost 6 bases and J lost 5 bases. Germline CDR1 is SNHLY and CDR2 is FYNNEI. This CDR3 region has 15 residues. The CDR3 coding sequence is TGTGCCAGCAGCTATAGCGGGGGGGCTTTAGATACGCAGTATTTT. It codes for CASSYSGGALDTQYF.

The chain combines TRBV7-9 with TRBJ2-5, with a tentative D call TRBD1 (6 bases). CDR1 SEHNR and CDR2 FQNEAQ come from the germline V gene (reference sequence). The CDR3 loop spans 14 amino acids. V was trimmed by 2 bases and J by 6 bases, leaving 13 bases between them. CDR3 loop: CASSLTSGVKTQYF. In DNA form, the CDR3 reads TGTGCCAGCAGCTTAACGTCAGGGGTTAAGACCCAGTACTTC.

This sequence joins TRBV5-1 and TRBJ2-1; TRBD2 matches 7 bases. The junction had 8 bases not matched to a gene; V was cut back by 5 bases and J by 3 bases. The CDR3 is 15 amino acids. From germline, CDR1 is SGHRS and CDR2 YFSETQ. The CDR3 nucleotides read TGCGCCAGCAGTTGGAGCCTAGCGGACTACAATGAGCAGTTCTTC. Protein sequence: CASSWSLADYNEQFF. Full variable domain (missing parts from reference TRBV5-1 and TRBJ2-1): KAGVTQTPRYLIKTRGQQVTLSCSPISGHRSVSWYQQTPGQGLQFLFEYFSETQRNKGNFPGRFSGRQFSNSRSEMNVSTLELGDSALYLCASSWSLADYNEQFFGPGTRLTVL.

The chain recombines TRBV29-1 with TRBJ2-7, with 13 bases identical to TRBD2. The CDR3 spans 14 residues. Per the germline V gene, CDR1 is SQVTM and CDR2 is ANQGSEA. Trimming took 6 bases from V and 2 from J; bases not matched to a gene: 4. The CDR3 loop is CSVRGLAGAYEQYF. CDR3 nucleotide sequence: TGCAGCGTCCGCGGACTAGCGGGAGCCTACGAGCAGTACTTC.

V and J are TRBV5-1 and TRBJ2-1; possibly TRBD2 for D (6 bases). The germline V gene encodes CDR1 SGHRS and CDR2 YFSETQ. V shed 0 bases and J shed 2 bases, with 6 bases lying between them. The CDR3 totals 14 residues. The CDR3 spells CASSLGEAYNEQFF. The CDR3 nucleotides are TGCGCCAGCAGCTTGGGGGAGGCCTACAATGAGCAGTTCTTC.

The rearrangement uses TRBV7-9 and TRBJ2-3; possible D gene TRBD2, 6 bases. The CDR3 is 15 residues long. V lost 4 bases and J 4 bases, leaving 15 bases between the germline ends. Germline lookup yields CDR1 SEHNR and CDR2 FQNEAQ (reference sequence). CDR3 in DNA: TGTGCCAGCAGCTCCCTAGCGAGTGGCCCAGATACGCAGTATTTT. This encodes CASSSLASGPDTQYF.

The genes are TRBV11-2 and TRBJ2-3; 10 nucleotides line up with TRBD2. In germline, CDR1 is SGHAT, CDR2 FQNNGV. This CDR3 comprises 17 residues. V lost 8 bases and J lost 0; bases outside the gene matches: 11. The CDR3 loop reads CASPGASGGTSTDTQYF. The CDR3 nucleotides read TGTGCCAGCCCTGGGGCTAGCGGGGGAACTAGCACAGATACGCAGTATTTT.

The rearrangement uses TRBV2 and TRBJ2-2; 9 bases are a match to TRBD1. The length of the CDR3 is 16 residues. CDR1 is SNHLY and CDR2 is FYNNEI in the germline V gene. Trimming at V came to 6 bases and at J to 4 bases, leaving 9 bases not matched to a gene. The CDR3 protein is CASRSPGTGFTGELFF. The CDR3 DNA reads TGTGCCAGCAGAAGCCCCGGGACAGGGTTCACCGGGGAGCTGTTTTTT.

The chain is built from TRBV25-1 and TRBJ2-5, with D unresolved. The end of the DNA aligns better with TRBJ2-7, so the J call may be wrong. The length of the CDR3 is 12 residues. The germline V gene encodes CDR1 MGHDK and CDR2 SYGVNS. For the CDR3, the DNA is TGTGCCAGCAGTGAAATGGGCTACGAGCAGTACTTC. This translates into CASSEMGYEQYF.

The chain joins TRBV5-1 to TRBJ1-1; D not certain. The V end lost 1 base, the J end lost 0 bases, and 10 bases lay between the germline ends. Germline V lookup: CDR1 SGHRS, CDR2 YFSETQ. The CDR3 is 15 amino acids. For the CDR3, the DNA is TGCGCCAGCAGCTTGTCGGGCACTATGAACACTGAAGCTTTCTTT. This encodes CASSLSGTMNTEAFF. Variable domain in full (rest from reference TRBV5-1 and TRBJ1-1): KAGVTQTPRYLIKTRGQQVTLSCSPISGHRSVSWYQQTPGQGLQFLFEYFSETQRNKGNFPGRFSGRQFSNSRSEMNVSTLELGDSALYLCASSLSGTMNTEAFFGQGTRLTVV.

This clone was picked up one time. This chain uses TRBV18 with TRBJ2-7; no firm D call. Per the germline V gene, CDR1 is KGHSH and CDR2 is LQKENI. This CDR3 region has 12 residues. Between the trimmed V and J ends, which lost 3 bases and 4 bases, there was a span of 7 bases. CDR3 amino acids: CASSPGRYEQYF. The CDR3, as DNA: TGTGCCAGCTCACCCGGACGATACGAGCAGTACTTC.